These 24 T cell receptor beta chains were all obtained from the same sample, sequenced in a study of CD8 T cells in Susac syndrome. Random hexamers were used to reverse transcribe the RNA input (about 0.45 to 1 ug). TCRdb fed the immunoSEQ multiplex PCR reads into MiXCR, producing one record per CDR3 protein. The sample lists about 300,000 distinct CDR3 sequences, around 85% seen once, with about 0.22% in the top ten. Material: CD8+ T cells from PBMCs. Source of these receptors: a human donor with multiple sclerosis.

In DNA form, the CDR3 reads TGCGCCAGCAGCCAAGTGGTAGTCCAAAGCGCCGAACGGGATACGCAGTATTTT. This sequence encodes CASSQVVVQSAERDTQYF. The rearrangement links TRBV4-1 to TRBJ2-3; D gene uncertain. CDR1 MGHRA and CDR2 YSYEKL come from the germline V gene. This CDR3 contains 18 residues. Between the trimmed V and J ends, which lost 1 base and 6 bases, there was a span of 23 bases.

The chain couples TRBV9 to TRBJ2-1, with D possibly being TRBD1 (5 bases). Deletions cut 0 bases from V and 10 bases from J, with 8 bases between. CDR1 and CDR2 from the germline V gene are SGDLS and YYNGEE. The CDR3 spans 12 residues. CDR3 sequence (DNA): TGTGCCAGCAGCGTAGACCAGGGAGAGCAGTTCTTC. Its translation is CASSVDQGEQFF.

The count of this clonotype is one. The genes are TRBV2 and TRBJ1-2; D not resolved. Germline V lookup: CDR1 SNHLY, CDR2 FYNNEI. The V gene lost 7 bases and the J gene lost 4 bases, with 4 bases spanning the gap. The CDR3 loop spans 10 amino acids. DNA for the CDR3: TGTGCCAGCAACAGCTATGGCTACACCTTC. Its translation is CASNSYGYTF.

The chain links TRBV27 to TRBJ1-1; D is unresolved. CDR1 and CDR2 (germline): MNHEY, SMNVEV (reference sequence). The CDR3 runs 15 residues. The germline V and J ends were trimmed by 2 bases and 0 bases, with 10 bases remaining between them. CDR3 in DNA: TGTGCCAGCAGTTTAGATCGGTCACTGAACACTGAAGCTTTCTTT. Its translation is CASSLDRSLNTEAFF.

The CDR3 spells CASSLLGNYEQYF. The CDR3 DNA reads as TGTGCCAGCAGTTTACTCGGGAATTACGAGCAGTACTTC. The chain joins TRBV27 to TRBJ2-7; tentatively, D is TRBD2 (5 bases). The CDR3 has 13 amino acids. Deletions cut 2 bases from V and 4 bases from J, with 9 bases between. Germline CDR1 MNHEY, CDR2 SMNVEV (reference sequence).

V gene TRBV13 combines with J gene TRBJ2-1, with TRBD2 matching over 7 bases. The germline V gene encodes CDR1 PRHDT and CDR2 FYEKMQ (reference sequence). The CDR3 extends over 15 amino acids. V lost 2 bases and J lost 4; bases outside the gene matches: 5. Here the CDR3 reads CASSLRSSGYNEQFF. The CDR3 DNA reads TGTGCCAGCAGCTTAAGGTCTAGCGGTTACAATGAGCAGTTCTTC.

This clonotype was counted only a few times. The chain couples TRBV11-2 to TRBJ1-4, with D maybe TRBD1 (6 bases). CDR1 and CDR2 from the germline V gene are SGHAT and FQNNGV. The CDR3 has 15 residues. Trimming cost V 7 bases and J 5 bases, with 17 bases left between them. CDR3: CASNGRGGSNEKLFF. DNA for the CDR3: TGTGCCAGCAACGGAAGAGGGGGGTCGAATGAAAAACTGTTTTTT.

This chain uses TRBV9 with TRBJ2-5; the match to TRBD2 covers 12 bases. The CDR3 covers 16 residues. Germline V CDR1 and CDR2: SGDLS, YYNGEE. V dropped 0 bases and J dropped 5; count of bases not matched to a gene: 5. CDR3 nucleotides: TGTGCCAGCAGCGTAGAACTAGCGGGAGGAGGGGAGACCCAGTACTTC. Translating it yields CASSVELAGGGETQYF.

This clonotype showed up just a few times. The chain couples TRBV9 to TRBJ2-4, with a weak D call TRBD2 (5 bases). Germline V lookup: CDR1 SGDLS, CDR2 YYNGEE. V was clipped by 4 bases and J by 5 bases, with 19 bases between them. The length of the CDR3 is 16 residues. Written as DNA, the CDR3 is TGTGCCAGCAGCCCAGGAGGAGGTAGCGCGCAAAACATTCAGTACTTC. This codes for CASSPGGGSAQNIQYF.

The chain employs TRBV15 and TRBJ2-7, with D unclear. Trimming stripped 0 bases from V and 1 base from J, with 13 bases between. CDR3 length equals 16 residues. Germline V CDR1 and CDR2: LNHNV, YYDKDF (reference sequence). The CDR3 DNA reads as TGTGCCACCAGCAGAGAAGTCCTTACTCTGTCCTACGAGCAGTACTTC. The encoded protein is CATSREVLTLSYEQYF.

This clonotype was observed once. The V and J genes are TRBV9 and TRBJ1-5, with TRBD1 matching 7 bases. This CDR3 has 14 amino acids. With V trimmed by 3 bases and J by 7 bases, 7 bases remained unmatched. The germline CDR1 and CDR2 sequences are SGDLS and YYNGEE. The CDR3 sequence is CASSATGARQPQHF. DNA of the CDR3: TGTGCCAGCAGCGCCACAGGGGCAAGGCAGCCCCAGCATTTT.

The chain is built from TRBV29-1 and TRBJ1-5; D not resolved. The CDR3 covers 13 residues. The ends were cut back, 7 bases at V and 3 bases at J, with 13 bases in the middle. Germline loops: CDR1 SQVTM, CDR2 ANQGSEA. In DNA, the CDR3 is TGCAGCGCCAGAGGAGGGCTCAATCAGCCCCAGCATTTT. It codes for CSARGGLNQPQHF.

This chain links TRBV6-2 or TRBV6-3 with TRBJ1-2; D may be TRBD1 (5 bases). The CDR3 has 13 residues. The germline gives CDR1 MNHEY, CDR2 SVGEGT. The V end lost 10 bases, the J end lost 4 bases, and 16 bases lay between the germline ends. CDR3 amino acids: CANDSKPRYGYTF. CDR3 in DNA: TGTGCCAACGACAGTAAACCGCGCTATGGCTACACCTTC.

CDR3 sequence (DNA): TGTGCCAGCAGTTTGATGGGGGAACTATACGAGCAGTACTTC. Protein product: CASSLMGELYEQYF. The chain joins TRBV28 to TRBJ2-7; the D gene could be TRBD1 or TRBD2 (5 bases each). Germline values: CDR1 MDHEN, CDR2 SYDVKM. Trimming removed 3 bases from V and 4 bases from J, with 13 bases in between. The CDR3 is 14 amino acids.

The V gene is TRBV12-3 or TRBV12-4, the J gene TRBJ2-2; no firm D call. V was trimmed by 8 bases and J by 0 bases, leaving 13 bases between them. This CDR3 has 15 amino acids. The CDR3 DNA sequence: TGTGCCAGCGCCCCGGATACAGCGAACACCGGGGAGCTGTTTTTT. This encodes CASAPDTANTGELFF.

The chain's CDR3 is CASSFVQGFTEAFF. CDR3 DNA: TGTGCCAGCAGTTTTGTCCAGGGTTTCACTGAAGCTTTCTTT. The chain combines TRBV28 with TRBJ1-1, with D possibly being TRBD1 (5 bases). This CDR3 has 14 residues. With 3 bases removed from V and 4 bases from J, the gap between germline ends came to 12 bases. Germline V lookup: CDR1 MDHEN, CDR2 SYDVKM. The whole variable domain, filled in from reference TRBV28 and TRBJ1-1, reads DVKVTQSSRYLVKRTGEKVFLECVQDMDHENMFWYRQDPGLGLRLIYFSYDVKMKEKGDIPEGYSVSREKKERFSLILESASTNQTSMYLCASSFVQGFTEAFFGQGTRLTVV.

The CDR3 protein is CASSRQGPPYGYTF. In nucleotides, the CDR3 is TGTGCCAGCAGTCGACAGGGGCCCCCCTATGGCTACACCTTC. The chain joins TRBV7-9 to TRBJ1-2; 8 bases line up with TRBD1. Trimming at V came to 6 bases and at J to 4 bases, leaving 7 bases not matched to a gene. The CDR3 spans 14 residues. The germline V gene has CDR1 SEHNR and CDR2 FQNEAQ (reference sequence).

The chain employs TRBV19 and TRBJ2-7; D remains ambiguous. The germline V and J ends were trimmed by 3 bases and 3 bases, with 12 bases remaining between them. Germline CDR1 reads LNHDA; CDR2 reads SQIVND (reference sequence). The CDR3 extends over 14 amino acids. CDR3: CASSIYGYNYEQYF. The CDR3 DNA sequence: TGTGCCAGTAGTATTTATGGATACAACTACGAGCAGTACTTC.

The chain carries TRBV11-2 and TRBJ2-4, with 9 bases lining up with TRBD1. CDR1 and CDR2 from the germline V gene are SGHAT and FQNNGV. After removal of 6 bases from V and 0 bases from J, the junction contained 6 bases not matched to a gene. The CDR3 length is 16 residues. The DNA of the CDR3 is TGTGCCAGCAGACACCCGGGACAGGGAGCCAAAAACATTCAGTACTTC. Translation: CASRHPGQGAKNIQYF.

The chain links TRBV7-9 to TRBJ2-3; 11 nucleotides match TRBD2. In germline, CDR1 is SEHNR, CDR2 FQNEAQ (reference sequence). The CDR3 spans 15 residues. The V segment lost 3 bases and the J segment 4 bases; nucleotides outside the gene matches: 3. The CDR3 protein is CASSFGTSGADTQYF. CDR3 DNA: TGTGCCAGCAGCTTCGGGACTAGCGGAGCAGATACGCAGTATTTT.

The chain recombines TRBV28 with TRBJ2-7; 8 bases agree with TRBD1. Germline assignment: CDR1 MDHEN and CDR2 SYDVKM. The CDR3 totals 15 residues. After removal of 6 bases from V and 1 base from J, the junction contained 8 bases not matched to a gene. Here the CDR3 reads CASSRRQGSSYEQYF. Written as DNA, the CDR3 is TGTGCCAGCAGCAGACGACAGGGGAGTTCCTACGAGCAGTACTTC.

This clonotype was detected once. The chain has TRBV4-1 and TRBJ1-1; maybe TRBD1 (5 bases). The V end was cut by 4 bases, the J end by 0 bases, with 18 bases between. Germline assignment: CDR1 MGHRA and CDR2 YSYEKL. CDR3 length equals 17 residues. CDR3 sequence reads: CASSPHSGLGMNTEAFF. DNA of the CDR3: TGCGCCAGCAGCCCTCACTCAGGGTTAGGGATGAACACTGAAGCTTTCTTT.

The J gene is TRBJ2-1, the V gene TRBV30, with 10 bases identical to TRBD2. The V gene's germline CDR1 is GTSNPN and CDR2 SVGIG (reference sequence). Trimming removed 2 bases from V and 9 bases from J; junction bases left unmatched: 13. The CDR3 contains 16 residues. The CDR3 DNA reads as TGTGCCTGGAGTTTGGGAACTAGCGGGACATTGGCTGAGCAGTTCTTC. Encoded protein: CAWSLGTSGTLAEQFF.

This rearrangement joins TRBV13 to TRBJ2-2; D is unresolved. Germline V CDR1 and CDR2: PRHDT, FYEKMQ (reference sequence). CDR3 length: 13 residues. Trimming left V 5 bases short and J 9 bases short, with 13 bases between. Here the CDR3 DNA reads TGTGCCAGCAGCCCCCCAGTAAGCCGGGAGCTGTTTTTT. Protein product: CASSPPVSRELFF.